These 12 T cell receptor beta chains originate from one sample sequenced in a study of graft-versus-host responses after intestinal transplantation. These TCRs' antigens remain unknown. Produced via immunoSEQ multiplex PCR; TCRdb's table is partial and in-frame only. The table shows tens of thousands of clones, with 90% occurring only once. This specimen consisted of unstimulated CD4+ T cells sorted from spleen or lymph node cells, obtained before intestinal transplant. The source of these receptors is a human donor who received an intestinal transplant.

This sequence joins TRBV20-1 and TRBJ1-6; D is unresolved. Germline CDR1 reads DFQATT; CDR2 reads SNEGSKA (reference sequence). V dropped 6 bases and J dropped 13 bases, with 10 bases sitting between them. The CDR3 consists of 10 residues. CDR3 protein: CSALKFPLHF. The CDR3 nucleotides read TGCAGTGCCCTAAAGTTTCCCCTCCACTTT.

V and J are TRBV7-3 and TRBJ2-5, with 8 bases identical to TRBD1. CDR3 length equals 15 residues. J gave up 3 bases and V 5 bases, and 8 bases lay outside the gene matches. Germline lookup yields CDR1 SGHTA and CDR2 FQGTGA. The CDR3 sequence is CASSPGGYGEETQYF. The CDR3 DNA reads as TGTGCCAGCAGCCCAGGGGGCTATGGGGAAGAGACCCAGTACTTC.

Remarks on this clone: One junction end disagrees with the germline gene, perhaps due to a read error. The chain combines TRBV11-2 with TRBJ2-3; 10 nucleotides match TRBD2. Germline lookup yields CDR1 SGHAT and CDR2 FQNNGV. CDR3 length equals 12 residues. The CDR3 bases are TGTGCCAGCAGCCCAGCGGGGGGGAACCCCACCTTT. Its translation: CASSPAGGNPTF.

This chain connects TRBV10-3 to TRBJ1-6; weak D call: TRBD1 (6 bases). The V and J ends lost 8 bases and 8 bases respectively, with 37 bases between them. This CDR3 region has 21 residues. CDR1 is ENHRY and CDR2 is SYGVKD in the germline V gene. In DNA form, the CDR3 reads TGTGCCATCGAAAACAATGCACCGGTTTGGGCCCAGGGGCCGTGGGATTCACCCCTCCACTTT. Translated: CAIENNAPVWAQGPWDSPLHF.

CDR3 nucleotides: TGCGCCAGCAGTGAGGGGACTAGCGGAAAAGAGACCCAGTACTTC. Translated, it gives CASSEGTSGKETQYF. The chain is built from TRBV10-1 and TRBJ2-5, with 11 bases that match TRBD2. CDR3 length equals 15 residues. The J segment lost 3 bases and the V segment lost 2 bases, leaving 2 bases of the junction unmatched. Germline assignment: CDR1 WNHNN and CDR2 SYGVQD (reference sequence).

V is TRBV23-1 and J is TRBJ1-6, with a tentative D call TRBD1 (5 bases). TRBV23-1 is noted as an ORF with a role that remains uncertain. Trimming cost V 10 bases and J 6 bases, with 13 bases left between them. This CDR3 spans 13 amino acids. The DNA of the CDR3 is TGCGCCACCGTTTGGGGCTGTAATTCACCCCTCCACTTT. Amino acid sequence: CATVWGCNSPLHF.

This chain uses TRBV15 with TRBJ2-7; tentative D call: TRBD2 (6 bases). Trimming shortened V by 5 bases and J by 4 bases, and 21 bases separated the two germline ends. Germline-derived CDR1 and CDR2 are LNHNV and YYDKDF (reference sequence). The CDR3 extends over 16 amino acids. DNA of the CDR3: TGTGCCACCAGCCCAGGCGGGGCAAGAAGAGCTTACGAGCAGTACTTC. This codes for CATSPGGARRAYEQYF.

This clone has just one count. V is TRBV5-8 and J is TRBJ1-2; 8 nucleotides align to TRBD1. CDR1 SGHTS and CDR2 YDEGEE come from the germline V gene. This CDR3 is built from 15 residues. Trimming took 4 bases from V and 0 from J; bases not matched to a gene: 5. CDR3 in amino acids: CASSRSQGANYGYTF. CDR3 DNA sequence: TGTGCCAGCAGCCGCTCACAGGGGGCTAACTATGGCTACACCTTC.

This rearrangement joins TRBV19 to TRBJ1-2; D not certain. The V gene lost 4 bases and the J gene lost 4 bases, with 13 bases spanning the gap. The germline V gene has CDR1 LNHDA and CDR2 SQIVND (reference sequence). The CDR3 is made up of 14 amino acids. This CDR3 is CASSSQYPGYGYTF. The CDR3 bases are TGTGCCAGTAGTAGCCAATACCCCGGCTATGGCTACACCTTC.

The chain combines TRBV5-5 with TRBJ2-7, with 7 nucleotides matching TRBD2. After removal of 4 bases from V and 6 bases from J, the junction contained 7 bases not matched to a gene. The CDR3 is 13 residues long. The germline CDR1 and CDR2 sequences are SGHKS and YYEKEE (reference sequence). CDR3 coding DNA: TGTGCCAGCAGCGATCCGGGGGGTTCCGAGCAGTACTTC. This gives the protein CASSDPGGSEQYF.

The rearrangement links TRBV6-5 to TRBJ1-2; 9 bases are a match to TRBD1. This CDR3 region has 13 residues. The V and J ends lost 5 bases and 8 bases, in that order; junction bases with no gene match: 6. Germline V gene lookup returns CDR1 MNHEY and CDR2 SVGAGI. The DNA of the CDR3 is TGTGCCAGCAGTCTGACAGGGGGTGTCGGCTACACCTTC. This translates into CASSLTGGVGYTF.

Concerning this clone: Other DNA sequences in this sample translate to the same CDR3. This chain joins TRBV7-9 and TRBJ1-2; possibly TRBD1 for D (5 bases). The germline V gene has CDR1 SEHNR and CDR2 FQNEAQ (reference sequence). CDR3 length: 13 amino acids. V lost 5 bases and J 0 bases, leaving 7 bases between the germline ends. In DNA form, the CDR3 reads TGTGCCAGCAGCCCAGGGACTAACTATGGCTACACCTTC. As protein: CASSPGTNYGYTF.